This record concerns one TCR beta chain sequence. Its matching antigen is unknown. The data originate from a study of CD8 T cells in ankylosing spondylitis. Study findings and constraints: Past research had described some motif variants in reactive arthritis synovial fluid and blood. Researchers report that disease-linked clones proved CD8+ and relatively rare in peripheral blood. Characteristic, it appeared, of ankylosing spondylitis blood was a TCR beta motif of about eight highly homologous variants. Matched ankylosing spondylitis synovial fluid reportedly showed significant enrichment of disease-linked clones.

Quantitative 5'-RACE was performed with molecular barcodes, and it yielded the TCR beta libraries. TCRdb independently ran MiXCR on the 5' RACE reads; one entry per CDR3 protein. Here the sample spans hundreds of thousands of distinct CDR3 sequences, 25% to 30% being singletons. This CDR3 comprises 14 residues. The ends were cut back, 4 bases at V and 6 bases at J, with 14 bases in the middle. The V gene's germline CDR1 is SGHRS and CDR2 YFSETQ. The source material was blood, either unsorted or a sorted T cell fraction (not recorded which). The chain couples TRBV5-1 to TRBJ1-5; the D is unclear. The clonotype was recovered from a male donor with ankylosing spondylitis. The CDR3 is CASSAGDGGQPQHF. For the CDR3, the DNA is TGCGCCAGCAGCGCCGGAGACGGAGGTCAGCCCCAGCATTTT.